This TCR beta chain was captured in a study of graft-versus-host responses after intestinal transplantation. Graft tissue was processed to release intraepithelial and lamina propria lymphocytes. The ends were cut back, 6 bases at V and 3 bases at J, with 12 bases in the middle. Germline V gives CDR1 MDHEN, CDR2 SYDVKM. The CDR3 is 14 amino acids. Profiled with immunoSEQ multiplex PCR; TCRdb holds only in-frame clones, not every one. The sample carries about 63,000 clones, approximately 91% recorded once. This sequence was found in a human patient who received an intestinal transplant, so some T cells may come from the graft donor. The chain joins TRBV28 to TRBJ1-5; D gene ambiguous. Sequences were derived from ileum tissue, sampled less than 400 days after transplant. The CDR3 nucleotides read TGTGCCAGCAGACCTCAGGAGGACAATCAGCCCCAGCATTTT. Amino acid sequence: CASRPQEDNQPQHF.